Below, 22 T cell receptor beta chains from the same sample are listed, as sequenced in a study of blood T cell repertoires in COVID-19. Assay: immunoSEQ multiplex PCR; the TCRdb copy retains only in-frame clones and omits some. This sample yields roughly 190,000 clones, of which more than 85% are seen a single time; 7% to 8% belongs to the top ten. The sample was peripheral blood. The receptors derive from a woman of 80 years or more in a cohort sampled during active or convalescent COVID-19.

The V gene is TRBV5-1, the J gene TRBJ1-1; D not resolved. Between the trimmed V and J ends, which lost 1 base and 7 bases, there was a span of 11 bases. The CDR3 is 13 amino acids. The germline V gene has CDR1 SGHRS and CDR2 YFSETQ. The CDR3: CASSLRAGVEAFF. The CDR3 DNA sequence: TGCGCCAGCAGCTTGAGGGCGGGAGTTGAAGCTTTCTTT.

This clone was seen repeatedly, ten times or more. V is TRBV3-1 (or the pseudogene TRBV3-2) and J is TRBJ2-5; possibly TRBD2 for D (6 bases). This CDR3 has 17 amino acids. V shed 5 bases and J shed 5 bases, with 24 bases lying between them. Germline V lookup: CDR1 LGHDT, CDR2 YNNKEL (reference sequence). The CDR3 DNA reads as TGTGCCAGCAGCTTCCGCAGGGTCGTCGGGGGAAGGGAGACCCAGTACTTC. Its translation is CASSFRRVVGGRETQYF.

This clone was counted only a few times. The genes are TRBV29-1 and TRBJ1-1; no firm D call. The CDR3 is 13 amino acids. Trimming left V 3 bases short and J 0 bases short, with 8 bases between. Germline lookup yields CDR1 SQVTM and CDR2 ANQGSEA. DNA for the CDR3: TGCAGCGTTGAGTTACAGTTGAACACTGAAGCTTTCTTT. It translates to CSVELQLNTEAFF.

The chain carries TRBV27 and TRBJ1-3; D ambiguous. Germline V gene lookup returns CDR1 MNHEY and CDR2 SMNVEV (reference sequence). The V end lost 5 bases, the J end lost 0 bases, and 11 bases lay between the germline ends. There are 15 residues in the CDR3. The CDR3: CASSQVGVSGNTIYF. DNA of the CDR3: TGTGCCAGCAGTCAAGTCGGAGTCTCTGGAAACACCATATATTTT.

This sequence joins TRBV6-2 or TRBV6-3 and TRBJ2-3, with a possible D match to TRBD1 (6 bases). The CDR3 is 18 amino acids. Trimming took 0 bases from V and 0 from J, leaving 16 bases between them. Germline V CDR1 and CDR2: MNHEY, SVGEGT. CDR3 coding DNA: TGTGCCAGCAGTTACTCGAGGGCCCGGACAGTCAGCACAGATACGCAGTATTTT. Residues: CASSYSRARTVSTDTQYF.

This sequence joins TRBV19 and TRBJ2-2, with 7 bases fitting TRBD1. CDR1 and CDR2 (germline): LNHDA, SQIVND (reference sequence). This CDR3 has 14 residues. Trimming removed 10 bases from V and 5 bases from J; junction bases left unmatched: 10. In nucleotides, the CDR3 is TGTGCCACAAACCGACAGGGTTCAACCGGGGAGCTGTTTTTT. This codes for CATNRQGSTGELFF.

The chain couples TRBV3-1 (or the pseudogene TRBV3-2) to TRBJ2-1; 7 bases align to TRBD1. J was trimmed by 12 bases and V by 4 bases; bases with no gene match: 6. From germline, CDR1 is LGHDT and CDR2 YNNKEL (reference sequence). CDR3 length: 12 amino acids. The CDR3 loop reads CASSPDRVVQFF. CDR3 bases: TGTGCCAGCAGCCCCGACAGGGTTGTGCAGTTCTTC.

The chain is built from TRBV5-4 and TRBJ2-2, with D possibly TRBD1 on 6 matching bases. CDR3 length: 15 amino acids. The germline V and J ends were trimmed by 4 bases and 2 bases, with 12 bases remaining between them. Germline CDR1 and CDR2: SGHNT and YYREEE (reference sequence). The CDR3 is CASSPGQINTGELFF. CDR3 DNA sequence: TGTGCCAGCAGCCCCGGACAGATTAACACCGGGGAGCTGTTTTTT.

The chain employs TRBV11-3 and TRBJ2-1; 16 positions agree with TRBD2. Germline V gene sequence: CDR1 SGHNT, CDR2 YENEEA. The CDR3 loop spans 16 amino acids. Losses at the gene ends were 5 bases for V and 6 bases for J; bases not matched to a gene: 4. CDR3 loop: CASSGTSGGVGNEQFF. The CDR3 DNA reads TGTGCCAGCAGCGGGACTAGCGGGGGGGTCGGCAATGAGCAGTTCTTC.

DNA for the CDR3: TGTGCCAGCAGCTTCGAGGGATCACCCCTCCACTTT. As protein: CASSFEGSPLHF. This sequence joins TRBV11-3 and TRBJ1-6; D gene ambiguous. V was pared by 3 bases and J by 10 bases, with 7 bases between. Germline assignment: CDR1 SGHNT and CDR2 YENEEA. The CDR3 totals 12 residues.

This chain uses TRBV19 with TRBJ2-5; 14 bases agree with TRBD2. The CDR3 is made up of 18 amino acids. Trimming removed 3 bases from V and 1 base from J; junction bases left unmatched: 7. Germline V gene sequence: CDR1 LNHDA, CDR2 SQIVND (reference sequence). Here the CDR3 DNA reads TGTGCCAGTAGTATGGGGACTAGCGGGAGATTGGCCCAAGAGACCCAGTACTTC. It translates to CASSMGTSGRLAQETQYF.

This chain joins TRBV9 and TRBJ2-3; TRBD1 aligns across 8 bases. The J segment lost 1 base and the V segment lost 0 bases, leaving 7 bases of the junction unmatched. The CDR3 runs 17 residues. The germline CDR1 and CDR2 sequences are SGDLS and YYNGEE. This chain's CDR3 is CASSVGRGQAGTDTQYF. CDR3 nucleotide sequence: TGTGCCAGCAGCGTAGGCAGGGGACAGGCTGGCACAGATACGCAGTATTTT.

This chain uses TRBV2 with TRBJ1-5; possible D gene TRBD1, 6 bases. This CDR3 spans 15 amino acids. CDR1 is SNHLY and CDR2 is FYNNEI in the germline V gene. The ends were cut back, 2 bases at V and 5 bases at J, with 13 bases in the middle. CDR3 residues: CASSENRDLHQPQHF. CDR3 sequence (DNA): TGTGCCAGCAGTGAAAACAGGGATCTCCATCAGCCCCAGCATTTT.

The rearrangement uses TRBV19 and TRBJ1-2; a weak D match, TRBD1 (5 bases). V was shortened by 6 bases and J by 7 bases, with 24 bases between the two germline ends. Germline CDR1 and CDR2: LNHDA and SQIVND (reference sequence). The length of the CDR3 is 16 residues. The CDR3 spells CASRMKGVAGQAGYTF. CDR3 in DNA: TGTGCCAGTAGAATGAAAGGGGTGGCGGGGCAGGCTGGCTACACCTTC.

As DNA, the CDR3 is TGCGCCAGCAGCCAAGAAATTGGGACTAGCGGGAGTTATGAGCAGTTCTTC. Encoded protein: CASSQEIGTSGSYEQFF. This rearrangement joins TRBV4-1 to TRBJ2-1; 14 bases align to TRBD2. The V and J ends lost 0 bases and 8 bases, in that order; junction bases with no gene match: 6. The length of the CDR3 is 17 residues. CDR1 is MGHRA and CDR2 is YSYEKL in the germline V gene.

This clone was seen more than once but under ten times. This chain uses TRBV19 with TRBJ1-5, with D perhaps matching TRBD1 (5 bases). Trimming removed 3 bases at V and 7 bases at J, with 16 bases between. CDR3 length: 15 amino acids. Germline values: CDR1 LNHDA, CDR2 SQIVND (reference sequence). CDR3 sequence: CASSMARGIGQPQHF. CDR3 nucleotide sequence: TGTGCCAGTAGTATGGCGCGGGGGATTGGGCAGCCCCAGCATTTT.

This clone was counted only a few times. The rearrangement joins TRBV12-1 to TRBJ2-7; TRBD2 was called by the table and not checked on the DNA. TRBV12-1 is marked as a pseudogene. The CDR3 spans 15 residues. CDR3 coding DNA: TGTGCCAGCAGCTTTGATGGACTACCCTCCTACGAGCAGTACGTC. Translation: CASSFDGLPSYEQYV.

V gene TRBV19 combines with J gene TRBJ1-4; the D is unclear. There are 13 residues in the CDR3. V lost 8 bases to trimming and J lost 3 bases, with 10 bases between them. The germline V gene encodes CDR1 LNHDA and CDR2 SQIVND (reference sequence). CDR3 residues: CASRSSANEKLFF. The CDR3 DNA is TGTGCCAGTCGGTCGTCGGCTAATGAAAAACTGTTTTTT.

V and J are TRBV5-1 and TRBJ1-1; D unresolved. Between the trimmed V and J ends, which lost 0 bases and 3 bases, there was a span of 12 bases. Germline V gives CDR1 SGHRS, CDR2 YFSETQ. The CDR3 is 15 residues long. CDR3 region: CASSLGQSGDTEAFF. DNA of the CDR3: TGCGCCAGCAGCTTGGGACAATCAGGTGACACTGAAGCTTTCTTT.

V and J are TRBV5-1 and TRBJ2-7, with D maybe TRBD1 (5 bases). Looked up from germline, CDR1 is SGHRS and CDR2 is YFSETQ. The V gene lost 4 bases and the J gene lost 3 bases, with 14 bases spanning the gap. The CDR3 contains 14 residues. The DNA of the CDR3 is TGCGCCAGCAGCCCGAATCGACAGTACTACGAGCAGTACTTC. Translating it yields CASSPNRQYYEQYF.

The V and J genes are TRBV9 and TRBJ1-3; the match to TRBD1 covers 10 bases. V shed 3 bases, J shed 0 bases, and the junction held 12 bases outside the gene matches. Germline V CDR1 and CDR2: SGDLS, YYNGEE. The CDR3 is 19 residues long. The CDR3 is CASSDTTGTGVGSGNTIYF. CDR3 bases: TGTGCCAGCAGCGATACCACCGGGACAGGGGTTGGCTCTGGAAACACCATATATTTT.

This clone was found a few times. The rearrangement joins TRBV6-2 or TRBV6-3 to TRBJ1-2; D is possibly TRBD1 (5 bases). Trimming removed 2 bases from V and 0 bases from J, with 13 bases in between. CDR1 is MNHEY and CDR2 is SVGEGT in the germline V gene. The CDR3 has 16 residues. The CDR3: CASSYVTPGANYGYTF. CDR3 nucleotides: TGTGCCAGCAGTTACGTCACCCCGGGGGCTAACTATGGCTACACCTTC.